The rows below give T cell receptor beta chains drawn from one sample of a study of shared clonotypes between healthy human individuals. Generated by immunoSEQ multiplex PCR, the TCRdb table keeps only in-frame clones and is missing some. Of a few hundred thousand clones in the sample, 70% to 80% are singletons; the top ten hold around 12%. Sequencing was done on a sample of PBMCs. These receptors all stem from a woman aged 40-49 years in good health. Some clones in this sample may be carry-over from other donors' samples. Each CDR3 is given with its conserved first and last residue. The order of the fields is clone size, D gene, V gene, J gene, CDR3 protein, CDR3 DNA. A D gene is named only where the DNA matches it firmly. Expanded clones are given a class, and other clones once, few, many or no size at all.

>NA|NA|TRBV7-3|TRBJ2-5
CASSSTLNFRQHRPQETQYF
TGTGCCAGCAGCTCGACACTGAACTTTCGGCAGCACCGGCCCCAAGAGACCCAGTACTTC
>NA|TRBD1|TRBV27|TRBJ2-6
CASTWTGSGANVLTF
TGTGCCAGCACATGGACAGGATCTGGGGCCAACGTCCTGACTTTC
>NA|TRBD1|TRBV13|TRBJ2-6
CASSSAVGTHLRDRDIAGANVLTF
TGTGCCAGCAGCTCGGCCGTCGGTACCCACCTCCGGGACAGGGATATCGCTGGGGCCAACGTCCTGACTTTC
>once|NA|TRBV28|TRBJ2-7
CASSLWGTTISSYEQYF
TGTGCCAGCAGTTTATGGGGTACAACTATTAGCTCCTACGAGCAGTACTTC
>NA|NA|TRBV11-2|TRBJ2-2
CASSLARLSTGELFF
TGTGCCAGCAGCTTAGCCAGGTTATCCACCGGGGAGCTGTTTTTT
>NA|NA|TRBV30|TRBJ1-5
CAWSVRGSSNQPQHF
TGTGCCTGGAGTGTACGCGGGTCTAGCAATCAGCCCCAGCATTTT
>NA|TRBD2|TRBV5-1|TRBJ2-5
CASSYLGTPLGGETQYF
TGCGCCAGCAGCTACCTTGGGACCCCGCTGGGAGGGGAGACCCAGTACTTC
>NA|TRBD2|TRBV2|TRBJ2-7
CASSVRTSGTSEQYF
TGTGCCAGCAGTGTCCGGACTAGCGGGACCTCCGAGCAGTACTTC
>NA|NA|TRBV5-4|TRBJ2-5
CASSPPLGQETQYF
TGTGCCAGCAGCCCACCCCTTGGGCAAGAGACCCAGTACTTC
>NA|NA|TRBV10-3|TRBJ1-3
CAISGQGLSGNTIYF
TGTGCCATCAGTGGGCAGGGCCTCTCTGGAAACACCATATATTTT
>NA|TRBD2|TRBV27|TRBJ2-7
CASRFTRENGYEQYF
TGTGCCAGCCGATTTACGCGGGAGAACGGCTACGAGCAGTACTTC
>NA|NA|TRBV7-3|TRBJ2-1
CASSLDTPGPAGYNEQFF
TGTGCCAGCAGCTTAGATACTCCGGGGCCAGCGGGCTACAATGAGCAGTTCTTC
>NA|TRBD2|TRBV7-2|TRBJ2-3
CASSTRGGITDTQYF
TGTGCCAGCAGCACAAGGGGAGGGATCACAGATACGCAGTATTTT
>NA|NA|TRBV6-6|TRBJ2-7
CASRGSLSPYEQYF
TGTGCCAGCAGGGGCTCACTTTCCCCCTACGAGCAGTACTTC
>NA|NA|TRBV30|TRBJ2-7
CAWSAGNSYEQYF
TGTGCCTGGAGTGCCGGGAATTCCTACGAGCAGTACTTC
>NA|TRBD1|TRBV5-1|TRBJ2-3
CASSPGTGVTDTQYF
TGCGCCAGCAGCCCCGGGACAGGGGTTACAGATACGCAGTATTTT
>NA|NA|TRBV27|TRBJ2-2
CANRDSNTGELFF
TGTGCCAACCGGGACTCCAACACCGGGGAGCTGTTTTTT
>NA|NA|TRBV7-9|TRBJ1-1
CASSLGGYSTEAFF
TGTGCCAGCAGCTTAGGAGGGTATAGCACTGAAGCTTTCTTT
>NA|TRBD1|TRBV6-5|TRBJ2-7
CASSYSSGHRGGEQYF
TGTGCCAGCAGTTACTCTTCGGGACACAGGGGCGGCGAGCAGTACTTC
>NA|NA|TRBV7-9|TRBJ2-1
CASSFPGPVGNEQFF
TGTGCCAGCAGCTTCCCCGGGCCCGTCGGCAATGAGCAGTTCTTC
>once|TRBD2|TRBV29-1|TRBJ2-7
CSVEVGLGDEQYF
TGCAGCGTTGAAGTAGGACTAGGGGACGAGCAGTACTTC
>NA|NA|TRBV7-8|TRBJ1-3
CASSSSSIIGNTIYF
TGTGCCAGCAGCTCGTCATCAATTATTGGAAACACCATATATTTT
>NA|NA|TRBV5-1|TRBJ2-1
CASSLGGLIYNEQFF
TGCGCCAGCAGCTTGGGAGGATTGATCTACAATGAGCAGTTCTTC
>NA|NA|TRBV9|TRBJ2-5
CASSVGWPPQETQYF
TGTGCCAGCAGCGTAGGATGGCCGCCCCAAGAGACCCAGTACTTC
>NA|TRBD1|TRBV10-2|TRBJ2-1
CASSGTGGREQFF
TGCGCCAGCAGCGGGACAGGGGGCCGTGAGCAGTTCTTC
>NA|NA|TRBV11-2|TRBJ2-7
CASSLDIGAFGYEQYF
TGTGCCAGCAGCTTAGATATAGGGGCGTTCGGTTACGAGCAGTACTTC
>NA|TRBD2|TRBV2|TRBJ2-7
CASSGLAGESYEQYF
TGTGCCAGCAGTGGACTAGCGGGAGAAAGCTACGAGCAGTACTTC
>NA|TRBD1|TRBV2|TRBJ2-1
CAITGDASDEQFF
TGTGCCATCACAGGGGACGCGTCTGATGAGCAGTTCTTC
>NA|TRBD1|TRBV19|TRBJ1-1
CASSAHRGRNTEAFF
TGTGCCAGTAGTGCTCACAGGGGACGAAACACTGAAGCTTTCTTT
>NA|TRBD1|TRBV6-6|TRBJ2-5
CASSPGQTLNQETQYF
TGTGCCAGCAGTCCGGGACAGACCCTTAACCAAGAGACCCAGTACTTC
>NA|NA|TRBV7-9|TRBJ1-2
CASSFPPAEEYGYTF
TGTGCCAGCAGCTTCCCCCCAGCAGAAGAGTATGGCTACACCTTC
>NA|NA|TRBV19|TRBJ2-7
CASSIRVGEQYF
TGTGCCAGTAGTATACGGGTAGGCGAGCAGTACTTC
>NA|TRBD2|TRBV7-7|TRBJ2-5
CASSPGLAGVVAETQYF
TGTGCTAGCAGCCCCGGACTAGCGGGAGTTGTGGCAGAGACCCAGTACTTC
>NA|NA|TRBV7-6|TRBJ2-6
CASSHSALNSGANVLTF
TGTGCCAGCAGTCATTCGGCGTTGAACTCTGGGGCCAACGTCCTGACTTTC
>NA|NA|TRBV4-3|TRBJ2-7
CASSQGSGGEQYF
TGCGCCAGCAGCCAAGGGTCGGGTGGCGAGCAGTACTTC
>NA|NA|TRBV5-1|TRBJ2-7
CASRSQTVTYEQYF
TGCGCCAGCAGGTCCCAGACAGTCACCTACGAGCAGTACTTC
>NA|NA|TRBV2|TRBJ1-4
CASSGFQGEKLFF
TGTGCCAGCAGTGGTTTTCAGGGAGAAAAACTGTTTTTT
>NA|TRBD2|TRBV7-9|TRBJ2-1
CASSRDYQDEQFF
TGTGCCAGCAGCCGGGACTACCAAGACGAGCAGTTCTTC
>few|NA|TRBV7-9|TRBJ1-2
CASSLEPRPSNYGYTF
TGTGCCAGCAGCTTAGAACCCCGACCTTCTAACTATGGCTACACCTTC
>NA|TRBD1|TRBV6-1|TRBJ1-3
CASRAQGTGNTIYF
TGTGCCAGCAGGGCACAGGGGACCGGAAACACCATATATTTT
>NA|NA|TRBV6-5|TRBJ2-7
CASSRGQGREQYF
TGTGCCAGCAGTCGTGGTCAGGGTCGGGAGCAGTACTTC
>NA|NA|TRBV5-1|TRBJ2-7
CASSLMGQRSYEQYF
TGCGCCAGCAGCTTGATGGGGCAGCGGAGCTACGAGCAGTACTTC
>NA|TRBD2|TRBV5-4|TRBJ2-7
CASSKTSGSSYEQYF
TGTGCCAGCAGCAAGACTAGCGGGAGCTCCTACGAGCAGTACTTC
>NA|NA|TRBV18|TRBJ1-2
CASSPGGRNYGYTF
TGTGCCAGCTCACCAGGAGGACGGAACTATGGCTACACCTTC
>NA|TRBD2|TRBV5-6|TRBJ2-3
CASSLAGLFYDTQYF
TGTGCCAGCAGTCTAGCGGGCCTTTTTTACGATACGCAGTATTTT
>NA|TRBD1|TRBV6-6|TRBJ1-2
CASSFRDRDYGYAF
TGTGCCAGCAGTTTCCGGGACAGGGATTATGGCTACGCCTTC